The 28 T cell receptor beta chains listed next were all sequenced from one sample in a study of metastatic and nonmetastatic thyroid tumors. TCRdb re-clonotyped the PCR reads via MiXCR. The table lists some 50,000 clones, roughly 23% of them singletons. All patients reached thyroid surgery having received no treatment beforehand. Sequenced material: blood. All receptors come from a male donor with papillary thyroid cancer or a benign thyroid nodule (not recorded which). Some clones in this sample may be carry-over from other donors' samples.

The table lists this clone with many counts. The chain combines TRBV6-1 with TRBJ1-2, with D possibly matching TRBD1 (5 bases). There are 13 residues in the CDR3. Germline V CDR1 and CDR2: MNHNS, SASEGT. The ends were cut back, 5 bases at V and 2 bases at J, with 9 bases in the middle. This chain's CDR3 is CASSWGRNYGYTF. CDR3 in DNA: TGTGCCAGCAGTTGGGGCAGGAACTATGGCTACACCTTC.

The rearrangement uses TRBV19 and TRBJ2-7; the D gene is possibly TRBD2 (5 bases). CDR3 length equals 14 residues. Trimming shortened V by 5 bases and J by 2 bases, and 13 bases separated the two germline ends. The germline V gene encodes CDR1 LNHDA and CDR2 SQIVND (reference sequence). The CDR3 nucleotides are TGTGCCAGTAGTTCCCTCGGAGGCCCCTACGAGCAGTACTTC. Protein sequence: CASSSLGGPYEQYF.

This clone was observed many times. This sequence joins TRBV7-2 and TRBJ1-5; D gene ambiguous. The V gene lost 5 bases and the J gene lost 4 bases, with 12 bases spanning the gap. The CDR3 spans 14 residues. CDR1 and CDR2 (germline): SGHTA, FQGNSA. The CDR3 bases are TGTGCCAGCAGCCCTAACACAGTGAATCAGCCCCAGCATTTT. This codes for CASSPNTVNQPQHF.

The chain has TRBV4-1 and TRBJ1-5; D remains unclear. Deletions cut 0 bases from V and 0 bases from J, with 9 bases between. Germline-derived CDR1 and CDR2 are MGHRA and YSYEKL. This CDR3 has 16 residues. CDR3 bases: TGCGCCAGCAGCCAAGAGGGAGGGTTTAGCAATCAGCCCCAGCATTTT. Amino acid sequence: CASSQEGGFSNQPQHF.

This chain links TRBV19 with TRBJ1-1; D gene unclear. V was pared by 2 bases and J by 1 base, with 11 bases between. CDR1 is LNHDA and CDR2 is SQIVND in the germline V gene (reference sequence). CDR3 length equals 15 residues. For the CDR3, the DNA is TGTGCCAGTAGTATACGTATCCAGGAGAACACTGAAGCTTTCTTT. As protein: CASSIRIQENTEAFF.

This clone was seen ten or more times. For the CDR3, the DNA is TGTGCCAGCAGCTCTAAATTGGGCAGGGCGGACACTGAAGCTTTCTTT. This gives the protein CASSSKLGRADTEAFF. The V gene is TRBV12-3 or TRBV12-4, the J gene TRBJ1-1; a weak D match, TRBD1 (5 bases). The V gene lost 6 bases and the J gene lost 3 bases, with 20 bases spanning the gap. The CDR3 is 16 amino acids.

With regard to this clone: This may be a read error, as it is one base from a much larger clone. The rearrangement uses TRBV30 and TRBJ1-2; TRBD1 aligns across 10 bases. Germline V gives CDR1 GTSNPN, CDR2 SVGIG (reference sequence). There are 13 residues in the CDR3. The CDR3 nucleotides read TGTGCCTTGAGTGCGACAGGGGGCAGTGGCTACACCTTC. It is translated as CALSATGGSGYTF.

The J gene is TRBJ1-1, the V gene TRBV5-6; D gene unclear. V was clipped by 0 bases and J by 5 bases, with 11 bases between them. Germline CDR1 reads SGHDT; CDR2 reads YYEEEE. This CDR3 spans 14 amino acids. CDR3 region: CASSLVAGGTEAFF. CDR3 coding DNA: TGTGCCAGCAGCTTGGTGGCAGGAGGGACTGAAGCTTTCTTT.

This clone has just a few counts. This chain links TRBV12-3 or TRBV12-4 with TRBJ1-4; a weak D match, TRBD1 (5 bases). The V end was cut by 5 bases, the J end by 12 bases, with 16 bases between. CDR3 size: 13 residues. The CDR3 nucleotides are TGTGCCAGCAGTCACGGGACCAGGGATGAACTGTTTTTT. This translates into CASSHGTRDELFF.

Many counts were recorded for this clone. The J gene is TRBJ2-7, the V gene TRBV27; D possibly corresponds to TRBD2 (6 bases). From germline, CDR1 is MNHEY and CDR2 SMNVEV (reference sequence). This CDR3 spans 16 amino acids. Trimming cost V 5 bases and J 2 bases, with 19 bases left between them. CDR3 bases: TGTGCCAGCAGTCCCCGGGGGACCCGCTTCGCCTACGAGCAGTACTTC. Its protein product is CASSPRGTRFAYEQYF.

This clone came up many times. The chain joins TRBV20-1 to TRBJ1-4, with a weak D call TRBD1 (5 bases). Germline V gives CDR1 DFQATT, CDR2 SNEGSKA (reference sequence). The CDR3 loop spans 17 amino acids. Trimming cost V 1 base and J 10 bases, with 25 bases left between them. Written as DNA, the CDR3 is TGCAGTGCTAGAGGAGAGGAAGGGGATCTAACCCTAGGAAAACTGTTTTTT. It translates to CSARGEEGDLTLGKLFF.

This clone appeared many times. The V gene is TRBV5-1, the J gene TRBJ2-1; TRBD2 matches 7 bases. After removal of 1 base from V and 6 bases from J, the junction contained 10 bases not matched to a gene. CDR1 SGHRS and CDR2 YFSETQ come from the germline V gene. The CDR3 totals 16 residues. CDR3 DNA sequence: TGCGCCAGCAGCTTGTGGGTGGGAGGGGCAGGCAATGAGCAGTTCTTC. This sequence encodes CASSLWVGGAGNEQFF.

This clone was detected ten times or more. The rearrangement links TRBV10-3 to TRBJ1-2; 7 bases match TRBD1. J lost 8 bases, V lost 6 bases, and 9 bases had no gene match. The CDR3 length is 13 residues. CDR1 ENHRY and CDR2 SYGVKD come from the germline V gene. Here the CDR3 DNA reads TGTGCCATCAGCTCCCGACAGGGTCGAGGCTACACCTTC. Translation: CAISSRQGRGYTF.

This clone was recorded only once. This chain uses TRBV24-1 with TRBJ2-7, with D possibly being TRBD2 (6 bases). Per germline, CDR1 KGHDR and CDR2 SFDVKD. Trimming stripped 2 bases from V and 0 bases from J, with 16 bases between. There are 17 residues in the CDR3. CDR3 nucleotides: TGTGCCACCAGTGATTCCCGGGGGACGTCCCGCTCCTACGAGCAGTACTTC. Translating it yields CATSDSRGTSRSYEQYF.

This clone has at least ten counts. This chain links TRBV7-9 with TRBJ1-4, with 7 bases fitting TRBD1. The CDR3 sequence is 17 residues long. CDR1 and CDR2 from the germline V gene are SEHNR and FQNEAQ (reference sequence). V gave up 5 bases and J gave up 2 bases; unmatched junction bases: 11. CDR3 amino acids: CASSPKQGRMTNEKLFF. The CDR3 DNA reads TGTGCCAGCAGCCCCAAACAGGGGAGGATGACTAATGAAAAACTGTTTTTT.

V and J are TRBV12-3 or TRBV12-4 and TRBJ2-3; 13 positions match TRBD2. The CDR3 spans 16 residues. Losses at the gene ends were 7 bases for V and 6 bases for J; bases not matched to a gene: 10. The CDR3 spells CASTLGLAGVKDTQYF. DNA of the CDR3: TGTGCCAGCACCCTAGGACTAGCGGGAGTTAAGGATACGCAGTATTTT.

This clone occurred many times. A read error is possible here, since a much larger clone lies one base away. This sequence joins TRBV24-1 and TRBJ2-3; perhaps TRBD1 as D (6 bases). Germline V gives CDR1 KGHDR, CDR2 SFDVKD. The V end lost 4 bases, the J end lost 0 bases, and 19 bases lay between the germline ends. The CDR3 is 18 residues long. CDR3: CATSESLAGTRSTDTQYF. The CDR3 nucleotides read TGTGCCACCAGTGAGTCCCTCGCCGGGACAAGGAGCACAGATACGCAGTATTTT.

On this clone itself: A junction end diverges from the germline sequence, so it may reflect a read error. The chain links TRBV20-1 to TRBJ2-5, with D unresolved. The V gene's germline CDR1 is DFQATT and CDR2 SNEGSKA (reference sequence). The CDR3 sequence is 15 residues long. This CDR3 reads CSARVASQDEETQYF. The CDR3 region has the DNA TGCAGTGCTCGGGTTGCGAGCCAGGACGAAGAGACACAGTACTTC.

There are many counts of this clone. The gene calls are TRBV5-1 and TRBJ1-1; 8 bases agree with TRBD1. Per germline, CDR1 SGHRS and CDR2 YFSETQ. The CDR3 loop spans 15 amino acids. V lost 4 bases and J lost 1; bases outside the gene matches: 6. The CDR3 reads CASSPGQGQNTEAFF. In nucleotides, the CDR3 is TGCGCCAGCAGCCCCGGACAGGGCCAGAACACTGAAGCTTTCTTT.

This clone was seen repeatedly, ten times or more. This sequence joins TRBV6-1 and TRBJ2-3; 12 bases are a match to TRBD1. The germline V gene has CDR1 MNHNS and CDR2 SASEGT. With 7 bases clipped from V and 5 bases from J, the junction kept 10 bases outside the gene matches. This CDR3 contains 16 residues. Written as DNA, the CDR3 is TGTGCCAGCAAACGAGGGGGACAGGGGGCGGGAGATACGCAGTATTTT. The encoded protein is CASKRGGQGAGDTQYF.

This clone has ten or more counts. The DNA for the CDR3 is TGTGCCAGCAGGATTACCGGGACTAGCGGACTCCAAGAGACCCAGTACTTC. Translated, it gives CASRITGTSGLQETQYF. The chain employs TRBV6-1 and TRBJ2-5; 11 nucleotides agree with TRBD2. J gave up 1 base and V 6 bases, and 10 bases lay outside the gene matches. The CDR3 loop spans 17 amino acids. The germline gives CDR1 MNHNS, CDR2 SASEGT.

This clone was seen ten or more times. The gene calls are TRBV12-3 or TRBV12-4 and TRBJ1-1; D remains ambiguous. The CDR3 loop spans 15 amino acids. V was clipped by 3 bases and J by 1 base, with 12 bases between them. The DNA for the CDR3 is TGTGCCAGCAGTTTCAGGACCGCGAGGAACACTGAAGCTTTCTTT. Its translation is CASSFRTARNTEAFF.

The chain combines TRBV30 with TRBJ2-3; 10 nucleotides match TRBD2. The ends lost 0 bases at V and 5 bases at J; junction bases unmatched: 5. Per the germline V gene, CDR1 is GTSNPN and CDR2 is SVGIG (reference sequence). The CDR3 is 15 amino acids. CDR3 in DNA: TGTGCCTGGAGTGTACCTAGCGGGAGAGGAGATACGCAGTATTTT. Protein: CAWSVPSGRGDTQYF.

Ten or more counts support this clone. V and J are TRBV28 and TRBJ1-2; weak D call: TRBD1 (6 bases). The CDR3 has 12 amino acids. CDR1 MDHEN and CDR2 SYDVKM come from the germline V gene. The ends were cut back, 3 bases at V and 8 bases at J, with 10 bases in the middle. The CDR3 DNA reads TGTGCCAGCAGTTTTGGGGGCGACGGCTACACCTTC. Translating it yields CASSFGGDGYTF.

This clone was recorded at least ten times. The chain combines TRBV29-1 with TRBJ1-1, with D unresolved. Germline V gene sequence: CDR1 SQVTM, CDR2 ANQGSEA. There are 14 residues in the CDR3. The germline V and J ends were trimmed by 2 bases and 0 bases, with 10 bases remaining between them. CDR3 loop: CSVEFASMNTEAFF. CDR3 sequence (DNA): TGCAGCGTTGAATTCGCCAGCATGAACACTGAAGCTTTCTTT.

This clone was seen repeatedly, ten times or more. The rearrangement uses TRBV19 and TRBJ2-7; possibly TRBD2 for D (5 bases). Germline V CDR1 and CDR2: LNHDA, SQIVND (reference sequence). Trimming stripped 5 bases from V and 2 bases from J, with 13 bases between. This CDR3 region has 14 residues. CDR3 in amino acids: CASSPKGVPYEQYF. CDR3 in DNA: TGTGCCAGTAGTCCCAAGGGAGTCCCCTACGAGCAGTACTTC.

This clone came up many times. The chain employs TRBV27 and TRBJ1-2; D ambiguous. The germline V gene encodes CDR1 MNHEY and CDR2 SMNVEV (reference sequence). Trimming removed 8 bases from V and 2 bases from J, with 15 bases in between. The CDR3 is 14 amino acids. In nucleotides, the CDR3 is TGTGCCAGCGGTTCCGCGGAGGAAAACTATGGCTACACCTTC. As protein: CASGSAEENYGYTF.

With regard to this clone: This sequence may be a read error, since a much larger clone differs from it by one base. The CDR3 bases are TGTGCCAGCAGCTCGGGACTCCTATGGGAGACCCAGTACTTC. Protein: CASSSGLLWETQYF. This chain connects TRBV7-6 to TRBJ2-5, with a weak D call TRBD2 (6 bases). The CDR3 contains 14 residues. Germline lookup yields CDR1 SGHVS and CDR2 FNYEAQ. Trimming removed 4 bases at V and 5 bases at J, with 14 bases between. Based on the CDR3 plus reference TRBV7-6 and TRBJ2-5, the full variable domain is GAGVSQSPRYKVTKRGQDVALRCDPISGHVSLYWYRQALGQGPEFLTYFNYEAQQDKSGLPNDRFSAERPEGSISTLTIQRTEQRDSAMYRCASSSGLLWETQYFGPGTRLLVL.